This T cell receptor (beta chain) was captured by sequencing in a study of blood T cell repertoires in COVID-19. Study-level background: Both acute and convalescent COVID-19 samples were obtained from the United States, Italy and Spain. T cells, B-cell-depleted T cells, or PBMCs provided the cDNA or gDNA that served as material.

The data were produced by immunoSEQ multiplex PCR, yet TCRdb's version contains in-frame clones alone and is incomplete. The table lists approximately 250,000 clones, 88% of them singletons. This TCR came from a woman in her 70s with COVID-19, enrolled during active disease. Material for sequencing was peripheral blood.

CDR3 coding DNA: TGTGCCACCAGACAGGGATGGACAGATACGCAGTATTTT. This encodes CATRQGWTDTQYF. This sequence joins TRBV6-5 and TRBJ2-3; 7 bases fit TRBD1. V lost 10 bases and J lost 3; bases outside the gene matches: 7. This CDR3 has 13 residues. Germline CDR1 and CDR2: MNHEY and SVGAGI.